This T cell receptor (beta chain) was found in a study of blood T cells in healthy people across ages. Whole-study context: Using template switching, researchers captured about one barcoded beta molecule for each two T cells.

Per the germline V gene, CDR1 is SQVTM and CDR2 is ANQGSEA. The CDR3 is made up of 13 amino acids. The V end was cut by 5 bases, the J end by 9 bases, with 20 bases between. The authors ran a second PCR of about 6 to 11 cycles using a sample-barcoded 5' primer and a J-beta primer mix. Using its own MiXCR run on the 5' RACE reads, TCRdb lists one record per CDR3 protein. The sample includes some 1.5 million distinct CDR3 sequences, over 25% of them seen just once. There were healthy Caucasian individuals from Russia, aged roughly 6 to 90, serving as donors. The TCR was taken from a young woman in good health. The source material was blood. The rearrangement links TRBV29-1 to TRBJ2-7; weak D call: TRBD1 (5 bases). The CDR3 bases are TGCAGCGTTCGACAGACCCCGGGCTATGGGCAGTACTTC. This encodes CSVRQTPGYGQYF.